The 22 T cell receptor beta chains listed next were all sequenced from one sample in a study of blood T cell repertoires in COVID-19. Clones were sequenced by immunoSEQ multiplex PCR, and TCRdb holds only the in-frame ones, with some missing. The table has about 280,000 clones, 88% seen once. Sequencing was performed on PBMCs or T cells enriched from blood (not recorded which). The source of these receptors is a woman aged 60-75 years in a cohort exposed to, infected with or recovered from COVID-19 (not recorded which).

The chain couples TRBV10-3 to TRBJ2-3; 11 bases agree with TRBD2. This CDR3 comprises 16 residues. Germline V gene sequence: CDR1 ENHRY, CDR2 SYGVKD. J was trimmed by 2 bases and V by 2 bases; bases with no gene match: 3. This chain's CDR3 is CAISEILAGVTDTQYF. The DNA for the CDR3 is TGTGCCATCAGTGAGATACTAGCGGGAGTCACAGATACGCAGTATTTT.

This chain joins TRBV5-1 and TRBJ2-7; 13 nucleotides match TRBD2. The CDR3 extends over 15 amino acids. The V segment lost 2 bases and the J segment 4 bases; nucleotides outside the gene matches: 3. In germline, CDR1 is SGHRS, CDR2 YFSETQ. The CDR3 sequence: CASSLLAGGEYEQYF. CDR3 DNA: TGCGCCAGCAGCTTACTAGCGGGAGGGGAGTACGAGCAGTACTTC.

This clone was counted only a few times. The V call is TRBV2, the J call TRBJ1-6; 7 bases are a match to TRBD1. The CDR3 is made up of 15 amino acids. Germline CDR1 reads SNHLY; CDR2 reads FYNNEI. Trimming removed 5 bases from V and 5 bases from J; junction bases left unmatched: 6. The CDR3 DNA reads as TGTGCCAGCAGTACACAGGGGAGGAATAATTCACCCCTCCACTTT. Encoded protein: CASSTQGRNNSPLHF.

V gene TRBV28 combines with J gene TRBJ1-2, with D perhaps TRBD1 (5 bases). Between the trimmed V and J ends, which lost 8 bases and 4 bases, there was a span of 8 bases. The CDR3 runs to 11 residues. CDR1 and CDR2 (germline): MDHEN, SYDVKM. This CDR3 reads CASAQGYGYTF. The CDR3 nucleotides read TGTGCCAGCGCCCAGGGCTATGGCTACACCTTC.

The rearrangement uses TRBV11-2 and TRBJ2-2, with a tentative D call TRBD1 (5 bases). CDR1 SGHAT and CDR2 FQNNGV come from the germline V gene. Trimming cost V 5 bases and J 9 bases, with 13 bases left between them. The CDR3 consists of 13 residues. CDR3 DNA: TGTGCCAGCAGCCCCGCAGGGCAAAGGGAGCTGTTTTTT. Translating it yields CASSPAGQRELFF.

This chain connects TRBV15 to TRBJ2-1, with 8 positions matching TRBD2. CDR3 size: 15 residues. CDR1 is LNHNV, CDR2 YYDKDF, per germline (reference sequence). V dropped 8 bases and J dropped 8; count of bases not matched to a gene: 14. In DNA, the CDR3 is TGTGCCACCGAGGACGGGAGGGCCAGGATATATGAGCAGTTCTTC. This encodes CATEDGRARIYEQFF.

The chain employs TRBV7-3 and TRBJ2-7; the match to TRBD1 covers 10 bases. After removal of 5 bases from V and 7 bases from J, the junction contained 11 bases not matched to a gene. Germline CDR1 reads SGHTA; CDR2 reads FQGTGA. There are 15 residues in the CDR3. In DNA form, the CDR3 reads TGTGCCAGCAGCATATCCGGGACAGGGGTCGGGGAGCAGTACTTC. It codes for CASSISGTGVGEQYF.

The V and J genes are TRBV24-1 and TRBJ2-3; 11 nucleotides align to TRBD2. After removal of 4 bases from V and 3 bases from J, the junction contained 5 bases not matched to a gene. CDR3 length: 16 residues. Germline CDR1 and CDR2: KGHDR and SFDVKD. Here the CDR3 DNA reads TGTGCCACCAGTGACCCCACTAGCGGGAGTACAGATACGCAGTATTTT. It specifies CATSDPTSGSTDTQYF.

This chain connects TRBV29-1 to TRBJ1-1; no clear D gene. The CDR3 extends over 11 amino acids. Germline-derived CDR1 and CDR2 are SQVTM and ANQGSEA. V was trimmed by 4 bases and J by 5 bases, leaving 8 bases between them. Here the CDR3 reads CSVGQATEAFF. CDR3 in DNA: TGCAGCGTTGGGCAGGCGACTGAAGCTTTCTTT.

The CDR3 spells CASSLFGSSYEQYF. Written as DNA, the CDR3 is TGTGCCAGCAGTTTATTCGGGAGCTCCTACGAGCAGTACTTC. This rearrangement joins TRBV27 to TRBJ2-7; D is possibly TRBD2 (6 bases). In germline, CDR1 is MNHEY, CDR2 SMNVEV (reference sequence). CDR3 length: 14 amino acids. V lost 1 base and J lost 0, with 7 bases in between.

The V call is TRBV30, the J call TRBJ1-5; TRBD1 aligns across 8 bases. This CDR3 is built from 15 residues. V lost 3 bases and J lost 2; bases outside the gene matches: 6. Germline CDR1 is GTSNPN and CDR2 is SVGIG (reference sequence). The chain's CDR3 is CAWSTDRGGNQPQHF. CDR3 bases: TGTGCCTGGAGCACCGACAGGGGAGGCAATCAGCCCCAGCATTTT.

V gene TRBV30 combines with J gene TRBJ1-1; no firm D call. The CDR3 runs to 12 residues. The V and J ends lost 6 bases and 4 bases respectively, with 12 bases between them. Germline V gene lookup returns CDR1 GTSNPN and CDR2 SVGIG (reference sequence). CDR3 sequence (DNA): TGTGCCTGCCGAGGAGGTGGCACTGAAGCTTTCTTT. Its translation is CACRGGGTEAFF.

The chain has TRBV19 and TRBJ2-7; D is possibly TRBD1 (5 bases). CDR1 and CDR2 from the germline V gene are LNHDA and SQIVND (reference sequence). Trimming cost V 7 bases and J 0 bases, with 13 bases left between them. CDR3 size: 14 residues. Written as DNA, the CDR3 is TGTGCCAGTAAAGGACACCAGAGCTCCTACGAGCAGTACTTC. Protein product: CASKGHQSSYEQYF.

The chain uses TRBV5-1 and TRBJ2-1; 11 bases map to TRBD1. The CDR3 runs to 15 residues. Per germline, CDR1 SGHRS and CDR2 YFSETQ. The ends lost 4 bases at V and 4 bases at J; junction bases unmatched: 4. The chain's CDR3 is CASSQGTGGYNEQFF. The CDR3 coding sequence is TGCGCCAGCAGCCAAGGGACAGGGGGGTACAATGAGCAGTTCTTC.

This chain connects TRBV6-5 to TRBJ2-7, with a tentative D call TRBD1 (6 bases). The germline V and J ends were trimmed by 0 bases and 2 bases, with 14 bases remaining between them. The germline V gene has CDR1 MNHEY and CDR2 SVGAGI. The CDR3 length is 16 residues. The CDR3 loop is CASSYSIQGLTYEQYF. The CDR3 coding sequence is TGTGCCAGCAGTTACTCGATCCAGGGGCTAACCTACGAGCAGTACTTC.

CDR3 DNA sequence: TGTGCCAGCAGCTTATCGACGGGAAGGGATGAGCAGTTCTTC. The encoded protein is CASSLSTGRDEQFF. J is TRBJ2-1 and V is TRBV7-2; weak D call: TRBD2 (5 bases). The CDR3 has 14 amino acids. V gave up 2 bases and J gave up 8 bases, with 13 bases separating them. The germline CDR1 and CDR2 sequences are SGHTA and FQGNSA.

V usage is TRBV7-6 and J usage is TRBJ2-3; D gene uncertain. The CDR3 is 12 residues long. V was shortened by 3 bases and J by 3 bases, with 4 bases between the two germline ends. Germline CDR1 SGHVS, CDR2 FNYEAQ. The DNA for the CDR3 is TGTGCCAGCAGCTTCAGAACAGATACGCAGTATTTT. Amino acids: CASSFRTDTQYF.

The chain is built from TRBV6-1 and TRBJ1-4; D possibly corresponds to TRBD1 (6 bases). CDR3 size: 15 residues. The V gene lost 0 bases and the J gene lost 7 bases, with 12 bases spanning the gap. The germline V gene has CDR1 MNHNS and CDR2 SASEGT. For the CDR3, the DNA is TGTGCCAGCAGTGAAGCAGGCACAGGGCTTGAAAAACTGTTTTTT. It specifies CASSEAGTGLEKLFF.

The rearrangement links TRBV14 to TRBJ1-2; the match to TRBD1 covers 7 bases. Germline assignment: CDR1 SGHDN and CDR2 FVKESK. The CDR3 runs 16 residues. Losses at the gene ends were 4 bases for V and 1 base for J; bases not matched to a gene: 9. The CDR3 DNA reads as TGTGCCAGCAGCCCACCTACAGGGGCCCTTAACTATGGCTACACCTTC. This codes for CASSPPTGALNYGYTF.

The rearrangement joins TRBV28 to TRBJ1-4; 7 bases agree with TRBD1. This CDR3 has 14 residues. Germline V gene sequence: CDR1 MDHEN, CDR2 SYDVKM. With V trimmed by 5 bases and J by 5 bases, 5 bases remained unmatched. The CDR3 DNA reads as TGTGCCAGCAGTGCGACAGGGCCCAATGAAAAACTGTTTTTT. Its translation: CASSATGPNEKLFF.

The count of this clone is one. Other DNA sequences of this sample code for an identical CDR3. V usage is TRBV9 and J usage is TRBJ2-5; no firm D call. Germline V gives CDR1 SGDLS, CDR2 YYNGEE. V was trimmed by 3 bases and J by 2 bases, leaving 5 bases between them. The CDR3 totals 12 residues. CDR3 protein: CASSAQQETQYF. As DNA, the CDR3 is TGTGCCAGCAGCGCCCAACAAGAGACCCAGTACTTC.

The rearrangement uses TRBV2 and TRBJ2-3; D possibly corresponds to TRBD1 (5 bases). Looked up from germline, CDR1 is SNHLY and CDR2 is FYNNEI. Trimming removed 8 bases at V and 0 bases at J, with 12 bases between. The CDR3 consists of 14 residues. The DNA for the CDR3 is TGTGCCAGCTGGGGCGGAACTAGCACAGATACGCAGTATTTT. This codes for CASWGGTSTDTQYF.